One sample yielded the 21 T cell receptor beta chains listed below, sequenced in a study of T-cell reconstitution after alpha-beta-depleted transplantation in children. Unique molecular identifiers were used to barcode this TCRbeta library. TCRdb re-derived calls from the PCR reads in MiXCR, one entry per CDR3 protein. The sample lists roughly 670,000 distinct CDR3 sequences, about an eighth occurring once. The sample in question was PBMCs, obtained before TCRalphabeta/CD19-depleted stem cell transplant. These receptors came from a girl aged 2-10 years with congenital amegakaryocytic thrombocytopenia, due to receive a stem cell transplant.

In this sample, this clonotype turned up a few times. The chain employs TRBV2 and TRBJ1-2; no firm D call. CDR3 length equals 13 residues. The germline V and J ends were trimmed by 7 bases and 1 base, with 10 bases remaining between them. From germline, CDR1 is SNHLY and CDR2 FYNNEI. The CDR3 reads CASNPGFNYGYTF. CDR3 sequence (DNA): TGTGCCAGCAATCCGGGGTTTAACTATGGCTACACCTTC.

The gene calls are TRBV14 and TRBJ2-2, with a weak D call TRBD2 (5 bases). V lost 0 bases, J lost 2 bases, and 7 bases lay in between. The CDR3 has 15 residues. Germline-derived CDR1 and CDR2 are SGHDN and FVKESK. The CDR3 reads CASSQDRLNTGELFF. CDR3 DNA sequence: TGTGCCAGCAGCCAAGATCGACTAAACACCGGGGAGCTGTTTTTT.

This clonotype was detected only a few times. The chain links TRBV15 to TRBJ2-2, with 8 positions matching TRBD1. The germline V gene encodes CDR1 LNHNV and CDR2 YYDKDF (reference sequence). Trimming removed 3 bases from V and 4 bases from J; junction bases left unmatched: 4. The CDR3 is 15 amino acids. CDR3 in amino acids: CATSRAGQGTGELFF. CDR3 bases: TGTGCCACCAGCAGGGCCGGACAGGGCACCGGGGAGCTGTTTTTT. The full variable domain, with the rest looked up from reference TRBV15 and TRBJ2-2, is DAMVIQNPRYQVTQFGKPVTLSCSQTLNHNVMYWYQQKSSQAPKLLFHYYDKDFNNEADTPDNFQSRRPNTSFCFLDIRSPGLGDTAMYLCATSRAGQGTGELFFGEGSRLTVL.

This clonotype was counted between two and nine times. V usage is TRBV20-1 and J usage is TRBJ2-1; D might be TRBD1 or TRBD2, each matching 5 bases. The CDR3 spans 15 residues. V was trimmed by 0 bases and J by 4 bases, leaving 13 bases between them. Germline CDR1 reads DFQATT; CDR2 reads SNEGSKA (reference sequence). Here the CDR3 reads CSARDGGRYYNEQFF. CDR3 DNA: TGCAGTGCTAGAGATGGGGGACGATATTACAATGAGCAGTTCTTC.

V and J are TRBV12-3 or TRBV12-4 and TRBJ2-3, with D perhaps TRBD2 (6 bases). Trimming cost V 8 bases and J 6 bases, with 24 bases left between them. The CDR3 is 16 residues long. Here the CDR3 DNA reads TGTGCCAGCCTTCCCCGCCGCGGGACCCTTTTGGATACGCAGTATTTT. It codes for CASLPRRGTLLDTQYF.

This clonotype was found many times. This chain connects TRBV29-1 to TRBJ2-5; 11 nucleotides align to TRBD2. There are 13 residues in the CDR3. CDR1 is SQVTM, CDR2 ANQGSEA, per germline. V gave up 6 bases and J gave up 4 bases; unmatched junction bases: 4. CDR3 protein: CSVLLAGVETQYF. CDR3 sequence (DNA): TGCAGCGTATTACTAGCGGGAGTAGAGACCCAGTACTTC.

Ten or more counts support this clonotype. In DNA, the CDR3 is TGCAGCGCCAGGGACCCTGGAAACACCATATATTTT. Encoded protein: CSARDPGNTIYF. The chain uses TRBV29-1 and TRBJ1-3, with TRBD1 as a possible D gene (5 bases). The CDR3 contains 12 residues. Germline CDR1 and CDR2: SQVTM and ANQGSEA. V dropped 7 bases and J dropped 2 bases, with 9 bases sitting between them.

On this clonotype: This may be a read error: a much more frequent sequence differs by one nucleotide. The rearrangement joins TRBV27 to TRBJ2-1, with TRBD2 as a possible D gene (5 bases). The length of the CDR3 is 15 residues. Germline CDR1 and CDR2: MNHEY and SMNVEV (reference sequence). Between the trimmed V and J ends, which lost 2 bases and 8 bases, there was a span of 16 bases. This CDR3 is CASSLLLTGVYEQFF. The CDR3 bases are TGTGCCAGCAGTTTACTACTTACCGGGGTCTATGAGCAGTTCTTC.

There are many counts of this clonotype. The chain has TRBV7-8 and TRBJ2-5, with TRBD2 matching over 7 bases. J gave up 2 bases and V 2 bases, and 11 bases lay outside the gene matches. CDR1 and CDR2 (germline): SGHVS, FQNEAQ. This CDR3 has 17 amino acids. The CDR3 loop reads CASSLKMSSGLQETQYF. In nucleotides, the CDR3 is TGTGCCAGCAGCTTAAAGATGTCTAGCGGACTACAAGAGACCCAGTACTTC.

This clonotype was recorded a few times. This sequence joins TRBV28 and TRBJ1-2; no definite D call. This CDR3 is built from 13 residues. Per germline, CDR1 MDHEN and CDR2 SYDVKM. V lost 0 bases, J lost 7 bases, and 9 bases lay in between. The CDR3, as DNA: TGTGCCAGCAGTTTATGGCAGGAGGGTGGCTACACCTTC. It yields the protein CASSLWQEGGYTF.

This clonotype was picked up many times. V usage is TRBV20-1 and J usage is TRBJ2-2, with 8 bases fitting TRBD1. The trim removed 6 bases at V and 4 bases at J, leaving 7 bases unmatched. CDR3 size: 14 residues. Looked up from germline, CDR1 is DFQATT and CDR2 is SNEGSKA (reference sequence). The CDR3 DNA follows: TGCAGTGCGCCTAGGACAGGGTCCACCGGGGAGCTGTTTTTT. This codes for CSAPRTGSTGELFF.

As regards this clonotype: A junction boundary mismatches the germline segment, possibly from a read error. This chain connects TRBV12-3 or TRBV12-4 to TRBJ1-6; no firm D call. There are 12 residues in the CDR3. CDR3: CATSFWNSPLHF. DNA of the CDR3: TGTGCCACCAGTTTCTGGAATTCACCCCTCCACTTT.

The rearrangement links TRBV5-1 to TRBJ1-1, with D possibly matching TRBD1 (5 bases). CDR3 length: 14 amino acids. Trimming removed 3 bases from V and 3 bases from J, with 12 bases in between. Per germline, CDR1 SGHRS and CDR2 YFSETQ. Written as DNA, the CDR3 is TGCGCCAGCAGCTACCGACAGAGGGACACTGAAGCTTTCTTT. Its protein product is CASSYRQRDTEAFF.

Note on this clonotype: This may be a read error: a much more frequent sequence differs by one nucleotide. V and J are TRBV5-1 and TRBJ2-1, with D perhaps TRBD2 (6 bases). This CDR3 has 12 residues. Germline values: CDR1 SGHRS, CDR2 YFSETQ. The CDR3 reads CASSRDFNEQLF. The CDR3 DNA is TGCGCCAGCAGCCGGGACTTCAATGAGCAGCTCTTC. Looking up the rest from reference TRBV5-1 and TRBJ2-1 gives the full variable domain: KAGVTQTPRYLIKTRGQQVTLSCSPISGHRSVSWYQQTPGQGLQFLFEYFSETQRNKGNFPGRFSGRQFSNSRSEMNVSTLELGDSALYLCASSRDFNEQLFGPGTRLTVL.

This clonotype was observed at least ten times. This rearrangement joins TRBV20-1 to TRBJ2-3; 7 bases match TRBD2. The CDR3 sequence is 15 residues long. V gave up 5 bases and J gave up 4 bases; unmatched junction bases: 12. Germline CDR1 is DFQATT and CDR2 is SNEGSKA (reference sequence). The CDR3: CSASRLFRGADTQYF. The DNA of the CDR3 is TGCAGTGCTTCACGACTATTCCGGGGGGCAGATACGCAGTATTTT.

This clonotype showed up many times. The rearrangement links TRBV7-6 to TRBJ2-2; D unclear. Trimming removed 4 bases from V and 4 bases from J, with 10 bases in between. This CDR3 is 14 amino acids long. The germline V gene has CDR1 SGHVS and CDR2 FNYEAQ. The chain's CDR3 is CASSSARATGELFF. CDR3 bases: TGTGCCAGCAGCTCTGCTAGAGCCACCGGGGAGCTGTTTTTT.

The genes are TRBV20-1 and TRBJ2-1, with D perhaps TRBD2 (6 bases). The CDR3 has 11 residues. CDR1 is DFQATT and CDR2 is SNEGSKA in the germline V gene (reference sequence). CDR3 DNA: TGCACCGCGGACTATCGCAATGAGCAGTTCTTC. Encoded protein: CTADYRNEQFF.

The sample holds many counts of this clonotype. The chain carries TRBV12-3 or TRBV12-4 and TRBJ2-3, with D tentatively TRBD2 (7 bases). Trimming took off 5 bases at V and 4 bases at J, with 16 bases between the two ends. This CDR3 has 15 amino acids. CDR3 residues: CASSPRTRGSDTQYF. In DNA, the CDR3 is TGTGCCAGCAGTCCTAGGACTAGGGGGTCAGATACGCAGTATTTT.

This clonotype appeared many times. V is TRBV5-5 and J is TRBJ2-3, with 12 bases that match TRBD2. The CDR3 extends over 17 amino acids. Germline V gives CDR1 SGHKS, CDR2 YYEKEE (reference sequence). J lost 1 base, V lost 3 bases, and 6 bases had no gene match. The CDR3 is CASSSKTSGGGTDTQYF. CDR3 nucleotides: TGTGCCAGCAGCTCCAAGACTAGCGGGGGAGGCACAGATACGCAGTATTTT.

In its sample, this clonotype was seen many times. This chain links TRBV10-3 with TRBJ2-3; D remains ambiguous. Trimming shortened V by 2 bases and J by 1 base, and 10 bases separated the two germline ends. Germline V gene data show CDR1 as ENHRY and CDR2 as SYGVKD. The CDR3 contains 15 residues. CDR3 protein: CAISEVRAGTDTQYF. CDR3 DNA sequence: TGTGCCATCAGTGAGGTCCGCGCGGGCACAGATACGCAGTATTTT.

This sequence joins TRBV28 and TRBJ2-7, with 7 bases matching TRBD2. The CDR3 loop spans 15 amino acids. V was clipped by 3 bases and J by 0 bases; unmatched bases: 5. CDR1 is MDHEN, CDR2 SYDVKM, per germline. In DNA form, the CDR3 reads TGTGCCAGCAGTTTCCCGGGAGGCGGCTCCTACGAGCAGTACTTC. The encoded protein is CASSFPGGGSYEQYF.